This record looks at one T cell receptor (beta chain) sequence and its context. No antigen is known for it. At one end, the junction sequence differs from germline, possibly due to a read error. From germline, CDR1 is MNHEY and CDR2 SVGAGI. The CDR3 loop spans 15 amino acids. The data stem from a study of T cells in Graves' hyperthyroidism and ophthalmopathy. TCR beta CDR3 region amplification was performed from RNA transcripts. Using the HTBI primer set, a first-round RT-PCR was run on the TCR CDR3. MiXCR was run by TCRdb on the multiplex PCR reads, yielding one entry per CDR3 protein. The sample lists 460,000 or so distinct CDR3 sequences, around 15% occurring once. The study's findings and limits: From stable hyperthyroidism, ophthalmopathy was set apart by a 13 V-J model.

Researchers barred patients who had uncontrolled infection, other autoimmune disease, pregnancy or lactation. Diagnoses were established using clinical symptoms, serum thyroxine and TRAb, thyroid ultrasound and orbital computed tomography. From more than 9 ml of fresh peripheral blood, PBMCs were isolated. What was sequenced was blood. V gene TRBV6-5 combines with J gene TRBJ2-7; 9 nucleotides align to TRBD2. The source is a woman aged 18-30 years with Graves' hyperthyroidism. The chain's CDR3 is CASSYSGLASYGQYF. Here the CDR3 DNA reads TGTGCCAGCAGTTACTCCGGACTAGCGTCCTACGGGCAGTACTTC.